Listed below are T cell receptor beta chains from one sample, sequenced in a study of blood T cell repertoires in COVID-19. Sequenced by immunoSEQ multiplex PCR; TCRdb stores in-frame clones only, minus some. Of 150,000 to 200,000 clones in the sample, approximately 95% were seen once. Sequenced material: peripheral blood. These receptors were collected from a woman aged 55 to 70 with COVID-19, enrolled during active disease. CDR3s include the opening cysteine and the closing phenylalanine or tryptophan. D genes are given only for firm matches. Some rows have no size entry. The others give once, few or many, or a class for an expanded clone.

J,D,size,V,CDR3,DNA
TRBJ1-2,TRBD1,NA,TRBV19,CASSSWTGSNYGYTF,TGTGCCAGTAGTAGTTGGACAGGGAGTAACTATGGCTACACCTTC
TRBJ1-5,NA,NA,TRBV6-1,CASSEAQAQPQHF,TGTGCCAGCAGTGAGGCCCAGGCTCAGCCCCAGCATTTT
TRBJ1-1,NA,NA,TRBV7-2,CASSPRGRGVGTEAFF,TGTGCCAGCAGCCCTAGGGGCAGGGGAGTAGGGACTGAAGCTTTCTTT
TRBJ2-1,NA,NA,TRBV18,CASSNNEQFF,TGTGCCAGCTCTAACAATGAGCAGTTCTTC
TRBJ1-1,NA,once,TRBV7-9,CASSLSTVNTEAFF,TGTGCCAGCAGCTTAAGCACAGTGAACACTGAAGCTTTCTTT
TRBJ2-1,NA,NA,TRBV5-1,CASRSGGDIHYNEQFF,TGCGCCAGCAGGTCTGGGGGGGACATCCACTACAATGAGCAGTTCTTC
TRBJ2-2,NA,once,TRBV4-3,CASSQRSNGELFF,TGCGCCAGCAGCCAGAGATCCAACGGGGAGCTGTTTTTT
TRBJ1-1,NA,NA,TRBV12-3/TRBV12-4,CASSLAGGVEAFF,TGTGCCAGCAGTTTAGCGGGAGGGGTCGAAGCTTTCTTT
TRBJ2-2,TRBD1,NA,TRBV4-3,CASSQAGTGGATNTGELFF,TGCGCCAGCAGCCAGGCCGGGACAGGGGGTGCGACGAACACCGGGGAGCTGTTTTTT
TRBJ1-1,TRBD1,NA,TRBV5-5,CASRPQGAQNTEAFF,TGTGCCAGCAGACCTCAGGGGGCCCAGAACACTGAAGCTTTCTTT
TRBJ1-2,NA,NA,TRBV11-2,CASSLGGGNGYTF,TGTGCCAGCAGCTTAGGGGGCGGCAATGGCTACACCTTC
TRBJ2-5,NA,NA,TRBV20-1,CSARDGRGQYF,TGCAGTGCTAGAGATGGACGGGGACAGTACTTC
TRBJ2-5,TRBD2,NA,TRBV9,CASSVVSGGPQETQYF,TGTGCCAGCAGCGTAGTGAGCGGGGGGCCACAAGAGACCCAGTACTTC
TRBJ1-2,TRBD1,once,TRBV6-5,CASSRTGVGDGYTF,TGTGCCAGCAGCAGGACAGGGGTGGGGGATGGCTACACCTTC
TRBJ1-2,NA,once,TRBV4-3,CASSQRDSGYGYTF,TGCGCCAGCAGCCAACGGGATTCTGGCTATGGCTACACCTTC
TRBJ2-7,NA,NA,TRBV11-2,CASSLDQGLASYEQYF,TGTGCCAGCAGCCTCGATCAGGGGCTAGCATCCTACGAGCAGTACTTC
TRBJ1-1,TRBD1,NA,TRBV12-5,CASGMDRGNTEAFF,TGTGCTAGTGGCATGGACAGGGGGAACACTGAAGCTTTCTTT
TRBJ2-1,TRBD2,NA,TRBV5-1,CASSSGGGNEQFF,TGCGCCAGCAGCTCCGGGGGGGGCAATGAGCAGTTCTTC
TRBJ2-1,NA,NA,TRBV19,CASGMTGGLGEQFF,TGTGCCAGTGGCATGACAGGGGGACTAGGTGAGCAGTTCTTC
TRBJ1-2,NA,NA,TRBV19,CASSIEGRSGYTF,TGTGCCAGTAGTATAGAAGGTCGGAGTGGCTACACCTTC
TRBJ1-6,TRBD1,NA,TRBV2,CASSGGTANSPLHF,TGTGCCAGCAGTGGGGGGACAGCCAATTCACCCCTCCACTTT
TRBJ2-7,TRBD2,few,TRBV27,CASSSLIAGFSYEQYF,TGTGCCAGCAGTTCCCTCATAGCGGGTTTCTCCTACGAGCAGTACTTC
TRBJ1-2,NA,NA,TRBV6-4,CASSEQERSGGYTF,TGTGCCAGCAGCGAACAGGAGAGATCCGGTGGCTACACCTTC
TRBJ2-7,TRBD2,NA,TRBV27,CASSSSASGVYEQYF,TGTGCCAGCAGTTCCTCGGCTAGCGGGGTCTACGAGCAGTACTTC
TRBJ1-3,NA,once,TRBV2,CASSEGHSGNTIYF,TGTGCCAGCAGTGAAGGACACTCTGGAAACACCATATATTTT
TRBJ2-7,TRBD1,NA,TRBV2,CASSEQGAYEQYF,TGTGCCAGCAGTGAACAGGGGGCGTACGAGCAGTACTTC
TRBJ1-1,NA,NA,TRBV7-8,CASSLVGRNTEAFF,TGTGCCAGCAGCTTAGTCGGGAGGAACACTGAAGCTTTCTTT
TRBJ2-2,NA,once,TRBV6-2/TRBV6-3,CASSYRLWDTTPNTGELFF,TGTGCCAGCAGTTACCGGCTCTGGGACACAACACCGAACACCGGGGAGCTGTTTTTT
TRBJ1-5,NA,NA,TRBV12-5,CASGAGEHSNQPQHF,TGTGCTAGTGGGGCAGGCGAACATAGCAATCAGCCCCAGCATTTT
TRBJ2-3,NA,NA,TRBV2,CARERAESTDTQYF,TGTGCGAGAGAGAGGGCGGAAAGCACAGATACGCAGTATTTT
TRBJ1-1,TRBD1,NA,TRBV19,CASNPGQGRGNTEAFF,TGTGCCAGTAACCCGGGACAGGGTCGGGGGAATACTGAAGCTTTCTTT
TRBJ1-6,NA,once,TRBV7-8,CASSISPLPRNYNSPLHF,TGTGCCAGCAGCATATCGCCCCTCCCCAGAAATTATAATTCACCCCTCCACTTT
TRBJ1-2,TRBD1,NA,TRBV9,CASSGTGQGYYGYTF,TGTGCCAGCAGTGGAACGGGACAGGGGTACTATGGCTACACCTTC
TRBJ2-1,TRBD1,NA,TRBV7-2,CASSSRPGQGINEQFF,TGTGCCAGCAGCTCACGCCCGGGACAGGGGATAAATGAGCAGTTCTTC
TRBJ1-2,TRBD1,NA,TRBV11-2,CASSFTGGGGYTF,TGTGCCAGCAGTTTTACAGGGGGCGGTGGCTACACCTTC
TRBJ2-5,NA,NA,TRBV5-1,CASSLTLSDSQETQYF,TGCGCCAGCAGCTTGACCCTCTCGGACAGTCAAGAGACCCAGTACTTC
TRBJ1-1,NA,NA,TRBV27,CASSLVMAGTEAFF,TGTGCCAGCAGTTTGGTTATGGCTGGCACTGAAGCTTTCTTT
TRBJ1-3,NA,NA,TRBV3-1/TRBV3-2,CASSQDRGNTIYF,TGTGCCAGCAGCCAAGACCGTGGAAACACCATATATTTT
TRBJ1-6,TRBD1,NA,TRBV29-1,CSARGGYDSPLHF,TGCAGCGCGAGAGGGGGCTACGATTCACCCCTCCACTTT
TRBJ2-1,NA,NA,TRBV5-1,CASSTTSSNEQFF,TGCGCCAGCAGCACAACTAGCTCCAATGAGCAGTTCTTC
TRBJ1-5,TRBD1,NA,TRBV6-2/TRBV6-3,CASSPSTGGARQPQHF,TGTGCCAGCAGCCCCTCGACAGGGGGCGCAAGGCAGCCCCAGCATTTT
TRBJ2-7,TRBD1,NA,TRBV6-2/TRBV6-3,CASSRTGGIFEQYF,TGTGCCAGCAGCCGGACAGGGGGCATTTTCGAGCAGTACTTC
TRBJ1-4,NA,once,TRBV5-6,CASSLAIRGTNEKLFF,TGTGCCAGCAGCTTGGCCATAAGGGGGACCAATGAAAAACTGTTTTTT
TRBJ1-2,TRBD1,few,TRBV7-3,CASSSTGEGGYTF,TGTGCCAGCAGCTCGACAGGGGAGGGCGGCTACACCTTC
TRBJ1-3,NA,NA,TRBV6-5,CASRRGSSSGNTIYF,TGTGCCAGCAGGCGCGGTTCGAGCTCTGGAAACACCATATATTTT
TRBJ2-3,NA,NA,TRBV2,CASSATSSTDTQYF,TGTGCCAGCAGTGCTACCTCTAGCACAGATACGCAGTATTTT
TRBJ2-2,TRBD1,NA,TRBV10-3,CATSPGTGWGGELFF,TGTGCCACCTCCCCGGGGACAGGGTGGGGCGGGGAGCTGTTTTTT
TRBJ1-4,TRBD1,NA,TRBV7-2,CASSLQGGHLEKLFF,TGTGCCAGCAGCCTCCAGGGGGGTCATCTCGAAAAACTGTTTTTT
TRBJ1-5,TRBD1,NA,TRBV5-8,CASSLVGQGEVGNQPQHF,TGTGCCAGCAGCTTGGTGGGACAGGGGGAAGTGGGCAATCAGCCCCAGCATTTT
TRBJ1-1,TRBD1,NA,TRBV5-1,CASSGTGATEAFF,TGCGCCAGCAGCGGTACAGGGGCCACTGAAGCTTTCTTT
TRBJ2-1,TRBD1,NA,TRBV2,CASSGQGLPSNEQFF,TGTGCCAGCAGCGGACAGGGGTTGCCCTCCAATGAGCAGTTCTTC
TRBJ1-3,NA,NA,TRBV9,CASSVTWSGNTIYF,TGTGCCAGCAGCGTAACTTGGTCTGGAAACACCATATATTTT
TRBJ1-1,TRBD1,NA,TRBV6-2/TRBV6-3,CASSNHGQVLMNTEAFF,TGTGCCAGCAGTAATCACGGACAGGTGCTGATGAACACTGAAGCTTTCTTT
TRBJ1-2,NA,NA,TRBV6-5,CASSAGQTNYGYTF,TGTGCCAGCAGCGCCGGACAGACTAACTATGGCTACACCTTC
TRBJ1-5,NA,NA,TRBV7-2,CASERQGSNQPQHF,TGTGCCAGCGAAAGGCAGGGGAGCAATCAGCCCCAGCATTTT
TRBJ1-5,NA,NA,TRBV27,CASSLEGGNQPQHF,TGTGCCAGCAGTTTAGAGGGAGGGAATCAGCCCCAGCATTTT
TRBJ1-2,NA,NA,TRBV7-2,CASSFGSGWDYGYTF,TGTGCCAGCAGCTTCGGGTCTGGATGGGACTATGGCTACACCTTC
TRBJ1-1,NA,NA,TRBV6-5,CASRPAGDTEAFF,TGTGCCAGCAGACCCGCAGGGGACACTGAAGCTTTCTTT
TRBJ1-4,NA,NA,TRBV7-9,CASSWPGEEKLFF,TGTGCCAGCAGCTGGCCCGGGGAAGAAAAACTGTTTTTT
TRBJ2-7,TRBD1,NA,TRBV19,CASSTGTGWIYEQYF,TGTGCCAGTAGTACCGGGACAGGGTGGATCTACGAGCAGTACTTC